The 9 T cell receptor beta chains presented below share a single source sample, sequenced in a study of Ad26.COV2.S vaccination and SARS-CoV-2 variants. Repertoires were generated with immunoSEQ multiplex PCR, while TCRdb's copy carries only in-frame clones and drops some. The sample shows roughly 300,000 clones, 75% to 90% of them seen only once. Treatment here: over 15 received Ad26.COV2.S at low or high dose, single or two shots; roughly 5 received placebo; per-sample allocation not given. Specimen acquisition occurred on day 63 following the initial vaccine or placebo injection. This sample comprised peripheral blood, obtained in a trial of Ad26.COV2.S vaccine versus placebo. The origin of the receptors is a person between 18 and 59 years old who received the Ad26.COV2.S COVID-19 vaccine or a placebo.

This chain uses TRBV11-1 with TRBJ2-3; D is ambiguous. Trimming stripped 8 bases from V and 0 bases from J, with 9 bases between. CDR1 is SGHAT and CDR2 is FQDESV in the germline V gene (reference sequence). The CDR3 has 13 residues. CDR3 coding DNA: TGTGCCAGCGGGGTAGAGAGCACAGATACGCAGTATTTT. The encoded protein is CASGVESTDTQYF.

The chain has TRBV7-2 and TRBJ2-3; D is perhaps TRBD2 (6 bases). From germline, CDR1 is SGHTA and CDR2 FQGNSA. The CDR3 length is 15 residues. The V end was cut by 4 bases, the J end by 4 bases, with 15 bases between. Written as DNA, the CDR3 is TGTGCCAGCAGCTCCGACTCGACTAGTGCAGATACGCAGTATTTT. It specifies CASSSDSTSADTQYF.

The V gene is TRBV6-2 or TRBV6-3, the J gene TRBJ1-2, with a tentative D call TRBD1 (5 bases). The CDR3 contains 12 residues. From germline, CDR1 is MNHEY and CDR2 SVGEGT. Trimming pared 5 bases from V and 5 bases from J, leaving 9 bases between. In DNA form, the CDR3 reads TGTGCCAGCAGTCTCCAGGGATATGGCTACACCTTC. It codes for CASSLQGYGYTF.

The chain couples TRBV11-1 to TRBJ2-6; D is perhaps TRBD2 (5 bases). Germline V gene data show CDR1 as SGHAT and CDR2 as FQDESV (reference sequence). The V end was cut by 4 bases, the J end by 2 bases, with 12 bases between. The CDR3 consists of 16 residues. The CDR3, as DNA: TGTGCCAGCAGCTCCGGGGAAGCAGCTGGGGCCAACGTCCTGACTTTC. Translated: CASSSGEAAGANVLTF.

The rearrangement links TRBV4-3 to TRBJ1-5; D remains unclear. The length of the CDR3 is 13 residues. Germline loops: CDR1 LGHNA, CDR2 YSLEER. The ends were cut back, 4 bases at V and 4 bases at J, with 8 bases in the middle. CDR3 sequence (DNA): TGCGCCAGCAGCCCGACTGGGAATCAGCCCCAGCATTTT. Translating it yields CASSPTGNQPQHF.

This rearrangement joins TRBV27 to TRBJ2-7; TRBD2 might be the D (6 bases). Per germline, CDR1 MNHEY and CDR2 SMNVEV (reference sequence). CDR3 size: 16 residues. The V end was cut by 0 bases, the J end by 3 bases, with 15 bases between. CDR3 DNA: TGTGCCAGCAGTTTATCCAATCCTCGGGACTTCTACGAGCAGTACTTC. It is translated as CASSLSNPRDFYEQYF.

This rearrangement joins TRBV4-3 to TRBJ2-7; 7 bases match TRBD1. With 1 base clipped from V and 7 bases from J, the junction kept 13 bases outside the gene matches. Germline V gene sequence: CDR1 LGHNA, CDR2 YSLEER. The CDR3 is 16 amino acids. CDR3 coding DNA: TGCGCCAGCAGCCAAGGGCAAGACAGGGTGGTGGCTGAGCAGTACTTC. This gives the protein CASSQGQDRVVAEQYF.

There are a few counts of this clone. This sequence joins TRBV7-9 and TRBJ1-2, with D perhaps matching TRBD1 (5 bases). Germline CDR1 and CDR2: SEHNR and FQNEAQ (reference sequence). This CDR3 has 13 residues. V was trimmed by 1 base and J by 7 bases, leaving 10 bases between them. CDR3: CASSLGGTSGYTF. Here the CDR3 DNA reads TGTGCCAGCAGCTTAGGGGGGACCAGTGGCTACACCTTC.

The V gene is TRBV12-3 or TRBV12-4, the J gene TRBJ2-5, with D unresolved. The CDR3 contains 13 residues. Trimming pared 9 bases from V and 5 bases from J, leaving 16 bases between. The CDR3 DNA reads TGTGCCAGTAGGGAAGGACGGTGGGAGACCCAGTACTTC. It encodes CASREGRWETQYF.